A single sample gave rise to the 19 T cell receptor beta chains below, sequenced in a study of cytomegalovirus exposure and HLA in healthy donors. The repertoire was sequenced with immunoSEQ multiplex PCR; TCRdb's copy has only in-frame clones and lacks some. Of under 200,000 clones in the sample, 65% to 90% are singletons; the top ten hold approximately 2.2%. Sequenced input: PBMCs. These receptor sequences come from a woman under 30 in good health and CMV-seronegative.

The V call is TRBV29-1, the J call TRBJ1-2; D not resolved. V lost 4 bases, J lost 2 bases, and 14 bases lay in between. This CDR3 has 14 residues. Germline V gives CDR1 SQVTM, CDR2 ANQGSEA. The CDR3 loop reads CSVVDSARNYGYTF. In DNA form, the CDR3 reads TGCAGCGTTGTCGACTCAGCGAGGAACTATGGCTACACCTTC.

The rearrangement links TRBV12-5 to TRBJ2-5, with a tentative D call TRBD1 (6 bases). V was pared by 4 bases and J by 1 base, with 16 bases between. The CDR3 covers 16 residues. Germline V gene sequence: CDR1 LGHNT, CDR2 FRNRAP. Here the CDR3 reads CASGYPTGTRQETQYF. In DNA form, the CDR3 reads TGTGCTAGTGGTTACCCTACAGGGACACGCCAAGAGACCCAGTACTTC.

The rearrangement uses TRBV6-1 and TRBJ1-2; TRBD1 matches at 8 bases. The J segment lost 8 bases and the V segment lost 8 bases, leaving 7 bases of the junction unmatched. CDR3 length: 12 residues. Germline CDR1 is MNHNS and CDR2 is SASEGT. This chain's CDR3 is CASATGGLGYTF. The CDR3 nucleotides read TGTGCCAGCGCTACAGGGGGACTCGGCTACACCTTC.

V and J are TRBV5-1 and TRBJ1-1, with D unclear. Trimming shortened V by 2 bases and J by 2 bases, and 10 bases separated the two germline ends. The CDR3 covers 14 residues. Per germline, CDR1 SGHRS and CDR2 YFSETQ. CDR3 region: CASSLAAPNTEAFF. The CDR3 DNA reads TGCGCCAGCAGCTTAGCTGCACCCAACACTGAAGCTTTCTTT.

The chain combines TRBV29-1 with TRBJ2-7, with D possibly matching TRBD2 (5 bases). CDR3 size: 11 residues. Germline CDR1 and CDR2: SQVTM and ANQGSEA. V shed 2 bases and J shed 7 bases, with 9 bases lying between them. The CDR3 sequence is CSVEYRGEQYF. The CDR3 nucleotides are TGCAGCGTTGAATATAGAGGGGAGCAGTACTTC.

V and J are TRBV27 and TRBJ1-6; D remains ambiguous. Between the trimmed V and J ends, which lost 8 bases and 9 bases, there was a span of 8 bases. Germline V gives CDR1 MNHEY, CDR2 SMNVEV (reference sequence). This CDR3 is built from 11 residues. CDR3 coding DNA: TGTGCCAGCGGCCGTGTTTCACCCCTCCACTTT. This codes for CASGRVSPLHF.

V and J are TRBV19 and TRBJ1-5; maybe TRBD1 (5 bases). The V gene lost 10 bases and the J gene lost 4 bases, with 11 bases spanning the gap. Looked up from germline, CDR1 is LNHDA and CDR2 is SQIVND (reference sequence). This CDR3 has 12 amino acids. CDR3 residues: CATQGRNQPQHF. Here the CDR3 DNA reads TGTGCCACCCAGGGTAGGAATCAGCCCCAGCATTTT.

The gene calls are TRBV6-5 and TRBJ1-5; D call uncertain. From germline, CDR1 is MNHEY and CDR2 SVGAGI. V gave up 5 bases and J gave up 3 bases, with 8 bases separating them. This CDR3 is 13 amino acids long. This CDR3 reads CASSRHLNQPQHF. In DNA, the CDR3 is TGTGCCAGCAGTCGACACCTCAATCAGCCCCAGCATTTT.

The chain's CDR3 is CAWSVKADQETQYF. CDR3 in DNA: TGTGCCTGGAGTGTCAAGGCGGACCAAGAGACCCAGTACTTC. The gene calls are TRBV30 and TRBJ2-5; D is undetermined. The CDR3 spans 14 residues. The V and J ends lost 0 bases and 0 bases respectively, with 8 bases between them. Germline values: CDR1 GTSNPN, CDR2 SVGIG (reference sequence).

This clone was observed once. The rearrangement links TRBV13 to TRBJ2-7; D not certain. Deletions cut 5 bases from V and 0 bases from J, with 8 bases between. The length of the CDR3 is 13 residues. CDR1 and CDR2 (germline): PRHDT, FYEKMQ (reference sequence). The CDR3 bases are TGTGCCAGCAGCCCAGAGGCCTCCTACGAGCAGTACTTC. Amino acid sequence: CASSPEASYEQYF.

The chain recombines TRBV7-9 with TRBJ2-7; TRBD1 aligns across 10 bases. The CDR3 loop spans 15 amino acids. Losses at the gene ends were 5 bases for V and 3 bases for J; bases not matched to a gene: 7. Germline lookup yields CDR1 SEHNR and CDR2 FQNEAQ (reference sequence). The CDR3 nucleotides are TGTGCCAGCAGCCCGGCGACAGGGGGCCTCTACGAGCAGTACTTC. As protein: CASSPATGGLYEQYF.

The genes are TRBV7-2 and TRBJ1-2; 9 bases agree with TRBD1. V lost 5 bases, J lost 6 bases, and 13 bases stayed unmatched. This CDR3 is built from 16 residues. The V gene's germline CDR1 is SGHTA and CDR2 FQGNSA. The CDR3 sequence is CASSHPRDRVGDGYTF. DNA for the CDR3: TGTGCCAGCAGCCACCCCCGGGACAGGGTTGGTGATGGCTACACCTTC.

This chain uses TRBV5-1 with TRBJ2-7, with D unclear. Germline V gene lookup returns CDR1 SGHRS and CDR2 YFSETQ. Trimming shortened V by 0 bases and J by 3 bases, and 10 bases separated the two germline ends. This CDR3 comprises 14 residues. The CDR3 region has the DNA TGCGCCAGCAGCTTGGTTGGGCACCTCTACGAGCAGTACTTC. It translates to CASSLVGHLYEQYF.

The chain couples TRBV2 to TRBJ2-1; TRBD1 agrees at 9 bases. There are 13 residues in the CDR3. The germline V gene has CDR1 SNHLY and CDR2 FYNNEI. The ends lost 8 bases at V and 8 bases at J; junction bases unmatched: 7. The CDR3 sequence is CASGTGNLDEQFF. The DNA for the CDR3 is TGTGCCAGCGGGACAGGGAATTTGGATGAGCAGTTCTTC.

The J gene is TRBJ2-1, the V gene TRBV19; TRBD2 is a possible D gene (5 bases). V was shortened by 10 bases and J by 3 bases, with 13 bases between the two germline ends. CDR3 length: 13 amino acids. From germline, CDR1 is LNHDA and CDR2 SQIVND (reference sequence). CDR3 DNA: TGTGCCACGGGGTGGCGGCACTACAATGAGCAGTTCTTC. Amino acid sequence: CATGWRHYNEQFF.

In the case of this clone: The sample contains more than one DNA sequence encoding this CDR3. The V and J genes are TRBV9 and TRBJ1-1; no reliable D call. In germline, CDR1 is SGDLS, CDR2 YYNGEE. CDR3 length: 14 amino acids. V was pared by 0 bases and J by 5 bases, with 11 bases between. The CDR3 protein is CASSVGSGGTEAFF. The CDR3 DNA follows: TGTGCCAGCAGCGTAGGGTCAGGCGGGACTGAAGCTTTCTTT.

This clone was seen only once. The chain couples TRBV11-3 to TRBJ2-1; 13 positions agree with TRBD2. V shed 5 bases and J 9 bases; nucleotides not matched to a gene: 7. The length of the CDR3 is 15 residues. Germline CDR1 is SGHNT and CDR2 is YENEEA. CDR3 sequence reads: CASSAGLAGSSEQFF. CDR3 nucleotide sequence: TGTGCCAGCAGCGCGGGACTAGCGGGAAGCTCTGAGCAGTTCTTC.

The rearrangement links TRBV12-5 to TRBJ1-1, with 8 bases aligning to TRBD1. The CDR3 extends over 15 amino acids. The J segment lost 6 bases and the V segment lost 1 base, leaving 7 bases of the junction unmatched. Germline loops: CDR1 LGHNT, CDR2 FRNRAP. DNA for the CDR3: TGTGCTAGTGGTTTGGGGACAGGGTCTGGCTCTGAAGCTTTCTTT. Translating it yields CASGLGTGSGSEAFF.

This chain uses TRBV7-2 with TRBJ2-5; 14 bases match TRBD2. The junction had 3 bases not matched to a gene; V was cut back by 1 base and J by 2 bases. The CDR3 spans 17 residues. Per germline, CDR1 SGHTA and CDR2 FQGNSA. DNA of the CDR3: TGTGCCAGCAGCTTAGGGACTAGCGGGAGGAATCAAGAGACCCAGTACTTC. This sequence encodes CASSLGTSGRNQETQYF.